These T cell receptor beta chains were read from a single sample in a study of blood T cell repertoires in COVID-19. Using immunoSEQ multiplex PCR, the repertoire was profiled, and TCRdb retains in-frame clones only, with some absent. The sample records approximately 130,000 clones, roughly 79% being singletons. Sequencing was done on a sample of peripheral blood. Source of these receptors: a human donor in a cohort sampled during active COVID-19. The CDR3 runs from the conserved cysteine through the conserved F or W. The D gene is left open where the match is weak. For some rows the clone size is stated as once, few or many, or as a class when expanded; others skip it.

clone size	V gene	J gene	CDR3 length	D gene	CDR3 protein	CDR3 DNA
.	TRBV4-2	TRBJ2-6	15	.	CASSQGGLGANVLTF	TGTGCCAGCAGCCAAGGAGGTCTCGGGGCCAACGTCCTGACTTTC
.	TRBV5-1	TRBJ2-6	18	TRBD1	CASSSTGTGTSGANVLTF	TGCGCCAGCAGCTCCACCGGGACAGGCACCTCTGGGGCCAACGTCCTGACTTTC
.	TRBV29-1	TRBJ2-2	14	TRBD2	CSVASGANTGELFF	TGCAGCGTCGCTAGCGGGGCGAACACCGGGGAGCTGTTTTTT
.	TRBV28	TRBJ1-3	16	.	CASSAPAGDSGNTIYF	TGTGCCAGCAGCGCCCCGGCGGGCGACTCTGGAAACACCATATATTTT
.	TRBV4-2	TRBJ1-2	13	.	CASSPSAGAGYTF	TGTGCCAGCAGCCCCTCGGCGGGGGCTGGCTACACCTTC
.	TRBV7-9	TRBJ2-2	17	TRBD2	CASTSGLAGANTGELFF	TGTGCCAGCACCTCGGGACTAGCGGGGGCGAACACCGGGGAGCTGTTTTTT
once	TRBV10-1	TRBJ2-2	19	TRBD2	CASRLGTSGGPGGTGELFF	TGCGCCAGCAGACTAGGGACTAGCGGGGGGCCTGGAGGCACCGGGGAGCTGTTTTTT
.	TRBV5-4	TRBJ1-1	13	.	CASSLEPRDEAFF	TGTGCCAGCAGCTTGGAACCTCGCGATGAAGCTTTCTTT
.	TRBV6-5	TRBJ2-7	14	.	CASSLEQDMHEQYF	TGTGCCAGCAGCCTAGAGCAGGACATGCACGAGCAGTACTTC
.	TRBV6-4	TRBJ1-2	13	TRBD1	CASSRGQGNGYTF	TGTGCCAGCAGCCGGGGACAGGGAAATGGCTACACCTTC
.	TRBV19	TRBJ1-2	18	TRBD1	CASSTPGTGVLLDYGYTF	TGTGCCAGTAGTACCCCGGGGACAGGTGTCCTCCTAGACTATGGCTACACCTTC
.	TRBV5-4	TRBJ1-5	16	.	CASSFGGIGVNQPQHF	TGTGCCAGCAGCTTTGGGGGGATTGGTGTCAATCAGCCCCAGCATTTT
.	TRBV11-2	TRBJ1-1	15	.	CASTPSRTANTEAFF	TGTGCCAGCACCCCTTCGAGGACAGCGAACACTGAAGCTTTCTTT
.	TRBV24-1	TRBJ2-2	17	.	CATSALPGGPNTGELFF	TGTGCCACCAGTGCCCTCCCCGGGGGGCCTAACACCGGGGAGCTGTTTTTT
few	TRBV7-9	TRBJ1-1	15	TRBD1	CASIRKGTGGTEAFF	TGTGCCAGCATCCGCAAAGGGACAGGGGGCACTGAAGCTTTCTTT
.	TRBV14	TRBJ1-2	14	.	CASSQDRANYGYTF	TGTGCCAGCAGCCAAGACAGGGCTAACTATGGCTACACCTTC
few	TRBV7-9	TRBJ2-2	16	.	CASSLGAGFYTGELFF	TGTGCCAGCAGCTTAGGTGCGGGGTTTTACACCGGGGAGCTGTTTTTT
.	TRBV7-9	TRBJ1-4	14	.	CASSPPGDNEKLFF	TGTGCCAGCAGCCCTCCGGGAGATAATGAAAAACTGTTTTTT
many	TRBV5-4	TRBJ2-1	15	.	CASSLGQGSYNEQFF	TGTGCCAGCAGCTTGGGTCAGGGCTCCTACAATGAGCAGTTCTTC
.	TRBV5-4	TRBJ1-1	18	TRBD1	CASSSRQGIGLSLGEAFF	TGTGCCAGCAGCTCTCGACAGGGGATTGGTTTATCTCTCGGTGAAGCTTTCTTT
.	TRBV7-9	TRBJ2-5	14	.	CASSRSPEGETQYF	TGTGCCAGCAGTCGGTCCCCAGAGGGAGAGACCCAGTACTTC
.	TRBV5-1	TRBJ2-5	16	TRBD1	CASSSETAGGRETQYF	TGCGCCAGCAGCTCGGAAACAGCAGGGGGAAGGGAGACCCAGTACTTC
.	TRBV5-6	TRBJ1-4	14	.	CASSSSYRESSLFF	TGTGCCAGCAGCTCGTCGTACAGGGAATCCTCTCTGTTTTTT
.	TRBV28	TRBJ2-1	12	TRBD2	CASRPAGGEQFF	TGTGCCAGCAGACCCGCGGGAGGTGAGCAGTTCTTC
.	TRBV3-1/TRBV3-2	TRBJ2-1	14	TRBD2	CASSLAGGYNEQFF	TGTGCCAGCAGCTTAGCGGGGGGGTACAATGAGCAGTTCTTC
.	TRBV19	TRBJ1-2	14	.	CASSIGEGARGYTF	TGTGCCAGTAGTATCGGAGAAGGGGCGCGGGGCTACACCTTC
.	TRBV7-9	TRBJ2-3	15	.	CASSLGGSHTDTQYF	TGTGCCAGCAGCTTAGGAGGTTCGCACACAGATACGCAGTATTTT
.	TRBV29-1	TRBJ2-1	14	TRBD2	CSVEGGGPFNEQFF	TGCAGCGTTGAAGGCGGGGGACCCTTCAATGAGCAGTTCTTC
.	TRBV5-1	TRBJ1-2	15	.	CASSLGGRLNYGYTF	TGCGCCAGCAGCTTGGGAGGCAGACTGAACTATGGCTACACCTTC
.	TRBV12-3/TRBV12-4	TRBJ1-1	11	.	CASSPDFEAFF	TGTGCCAGCAGCCCGGACTTTGAAGCTTTCTTT
.	TRBV7-6	TRBJ2-2	15	TRBD2	CASSLAGGSSGELFF	TGTGCCAGCAGCTTAGCGGGGGGGTCGTCCGGGGAGCTGTTTTTT
.	TRBV10-3	TRBJ1-6	15	TRBD1	CAISERDRANSPLHF	TGTGCCATCAGTGAGAGGGACAGGGCAAATTCACCCCTCCACTTT
.	TRBV5-5	TRBJ2-5	14	TRBD2	CASSSGLVSETQYF	TGTGCCAGCAGCTCCGGACTAGTTTCAGAGACCCAGTACTTC
few	TRBV5-4	TRBJ1-4	13	.	CASSLRTDEKLFF	TGTGCCAGCAGCTTGAGGACTGATGAAAAACTGTTTTTT
.	TRBV19	TRBJ2-1	18	.	CASSMGDKSLSSYNEQFF	TGTGCCAGTAGTATGGGGGACAAGTCGTTGAGCTCCTACAATGAGCAGTTCTTC
.	TRBV5-1	TRBJ2-3	15	TRBD2	CASNLAGTSTDTQYF	TGCGCCAGTAATCTAGCGGGAACTAGCACAGATACGCAGTATTTT
few	TRBV9	TRBJ1-1	15	.	CASSAAGHLDTEAFF	TGTGCCAGCAGCGCCGCGGGGCACCTAGACACTGAAGCTTTCTTT
.	TRBV4-2	TRBJ2-5	17	TRBD2	CASSQGLAGGPGETQYF	TGTGCCAGCAGCCAAGGACTAGCGGGGGGGCCTGGAGAGACCCAGTACTTC